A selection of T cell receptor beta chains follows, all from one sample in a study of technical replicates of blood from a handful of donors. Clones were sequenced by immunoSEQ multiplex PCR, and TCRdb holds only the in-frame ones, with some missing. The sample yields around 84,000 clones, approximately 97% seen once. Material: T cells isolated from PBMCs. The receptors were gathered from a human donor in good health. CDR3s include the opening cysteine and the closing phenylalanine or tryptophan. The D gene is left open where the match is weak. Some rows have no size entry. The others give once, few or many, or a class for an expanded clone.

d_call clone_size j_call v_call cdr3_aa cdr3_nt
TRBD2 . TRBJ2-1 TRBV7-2 CASSPVAGGYNEQFF TGTGCCAGCAGCCCGGTAGCGGGAGGATACAATGAGCAGTTCTTC
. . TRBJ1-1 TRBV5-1 CASSKIGDTEAFF TGCGCCAGCAGCAAAATAGGGGACACTGAAGCTTTCTTT
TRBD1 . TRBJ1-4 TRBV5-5 CASSPGTDQVQGNEKLFF TGTGCCAGCAGCCCAGGGACAGACCAGGTTCAGGGTAATGAAAAACTGTTTTTT
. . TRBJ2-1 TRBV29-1 CSVPVAGSYNEQFF TGCAGCGTCCCCGTGGCAGGCTCCTACAATGAGCAGTTCTTC
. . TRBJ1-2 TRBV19 CASSIPALPDSNTF TGTGCCAGTAGTATACCGGCTCTTCCGGACAGTAACACCTTC
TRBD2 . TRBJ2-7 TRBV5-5 CASSLEGGRAYEQYF TGTGCCAGCAGCTTGGAAGGCGGGAGGGCCTACGAGCAGTACTTC
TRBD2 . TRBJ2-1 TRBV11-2 CASSLDIAGGREQFF TGTGCCAGCAGCTTAGATATAGCGGGGGGTCGTGAGCAGTTCTTC
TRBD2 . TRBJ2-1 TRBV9 CASSVTGLAVYNEQFF TGTGCCAGCAGCGTAACAGGACTAGCGGTGTACAATGAGCAGTTCTTC
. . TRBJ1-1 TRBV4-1 CASSPLGGYTEAFF TGCGCCAGCAGCCCCCTGGGGGGGTACACTGAAGCTTTCTTT
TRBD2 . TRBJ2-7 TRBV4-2 CASSQFPGSGGFEQYF TGTGCCAGCAGCCAATTCCCTGGGAGCGGGGGCTTCGAGCAGTACTTC
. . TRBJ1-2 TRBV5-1 CASSLETLRGGYTF TGCGCCAGCAGCTTGGAAACTCTCCGGGGAGGCTACACCTTC
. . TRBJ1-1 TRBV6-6 CASSYALLDTEAFF TGTGCCAGCAGTTATGCCCTTCTAGACACTGAAGCTTTCTTT
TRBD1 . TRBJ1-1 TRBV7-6 CASSSQGGTEAFF TGTGCCAGCAGCTCACAGGGGGGCACTGAAGCTTTCTTT
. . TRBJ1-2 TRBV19 CASNTPAIRHGYTF TGTGCCAGTAACACCCCAGCGATTCGGCATGGCTACACCTTC
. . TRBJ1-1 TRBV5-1 CASSLDSNTEAFF TGCGCCAGCAGCTTGGACAGTAACACTGAAGCTTTCTTT
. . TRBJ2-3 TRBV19 CASSRHVGRTSTDTQYF TGTGCCAGTAGTAGGCACGTGGGGAGGACTAGCACAGATACGCAGTATTTT
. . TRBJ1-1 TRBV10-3 CAITSRVDTEAFF TGTGCCATCACTTCCAGGGTAGACACTGAAGCTTTCTTT
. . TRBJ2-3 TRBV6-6 CASSYGAGAPDTQYF TGTGCCAGCAGTTACGGGGCAGGGGCCCCAGATACGCAGTATTTT
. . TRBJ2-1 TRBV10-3 CAISERNGSTYNEQFF TGTGCCATCAGTGAGCGCAACGGGAGCACCTACAATGAGCAGTTCTTC
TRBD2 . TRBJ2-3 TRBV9 CASSVDPSGRTDTQYF TGTGCCAGCAGCGTAGATCCTAGCGGGAGAACAGATACGCAGTATTTT
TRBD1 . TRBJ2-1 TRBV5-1 CASSWTGEGEQFF TGCGCCAGCAGCTGGACAGGGGAGGGTGAGCAGTTCTTC
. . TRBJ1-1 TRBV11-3 CASSSPASGNTEAFF TGTGCCAGCAGCTCTCCGGCGTCGGGGAACACTGAAGCTTTCTTT
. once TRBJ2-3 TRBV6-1 CASRGSNTDTQYF TGTGCCAGCAGGGGCTCCAACACAGATACGCAGTATTTT
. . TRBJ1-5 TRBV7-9 CASSLGTEYSNQPQHF TGTGCCAGCAGCTTAGGGACTGAGTATAGCAATCAGCCCCAGCATTTT
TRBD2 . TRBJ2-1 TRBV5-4 CASSYLAGGGNEQFF TGTGCCAGCAGCTACTTAGCGGGAGGAGGGAATGAGCAGTTCTTC
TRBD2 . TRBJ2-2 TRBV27 CASSLTGTSVHTGELFF TGTGCCAGCAGTTTAACCGGGACTAGCGTTCACACCGGGGAGCTGTTTTTT
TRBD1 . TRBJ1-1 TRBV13 CASSGNRGWGTEAFF TGTGCCAGCAGCGGTAACAGGGGTTGGGGCACTGAAGCTTTCTTT
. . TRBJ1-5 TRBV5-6 CASSLGQSNQPQHF TGTGCCAGCAGCTTGGGGCAGAGCAATCAGCCCCAGCATTTT
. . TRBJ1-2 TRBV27 CASSPEPIASGYTF TGTGCCAGCAGTCCCGAACCCATAGCTAGCGGCTACACCTTC
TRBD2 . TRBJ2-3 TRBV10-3 CAIRFSGSGDTQYF TGTGCCATCAGATTTAGCGGGAGTGGGGATACGCAGTATTTT
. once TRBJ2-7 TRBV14 CASSPTTYEQYF TGTGCCAGCAGCCCGACTACGTACGAGCAGTACTTC
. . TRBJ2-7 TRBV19 CASARPNSYEQYF TGTGCCAGTGCTAGGCCTAACTCCTACGAGCAGTACTTC
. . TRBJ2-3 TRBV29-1 CSGEAGSTDTQYF TGCAGCGGGGAGGCAGGGAGCACAGATACGCAGTATTTT
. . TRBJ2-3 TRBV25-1 CASSPYRGAADTQYF TGTGCCAGCAGTCCCTATCGGGGGGCCGCAGATACGCAGTATTTT
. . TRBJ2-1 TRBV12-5 CASGLYPGEAYNEQFF TGTGCTAGTGGTTTGTATCCAGGGGAAGCCTACAATGAGCAGTTCTTC
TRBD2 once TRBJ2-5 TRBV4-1 CASSHITNRLAGQETQYF TGCGCCAGCAGCCACATAACAAACCGACTAGCGGGGCAAGAGACCCAGTACTTC
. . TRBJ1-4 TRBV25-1 CASSDGGKGEKLFF TGTGCCAGCAGTGATGGGGGGAAGGGTGAAAAACTGTTTTTT
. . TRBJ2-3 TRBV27 CATETVFGTQYF TGTGCCACAGAAACCGTGTTTGGTACGCAGTATTTT
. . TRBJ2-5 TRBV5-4 CASSLTAIQETQYF TGTGCCAGCAGCTTGACAGCAATACAAGAGACCCAGTACTTC
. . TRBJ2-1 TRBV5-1 CASSFRSQGNGNEQFF TGCGCCAGCAGCTTTAGGTCGCAGGGGAATGGGAATGAGCAGTTCTTC
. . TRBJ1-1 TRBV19 CASSRRGRETEAFF TGTGCCAGTAGCCGCCGGGGGAGGGAGACTGAAGCTTTCTTT
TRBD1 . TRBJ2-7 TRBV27 CASSPGTGGEQYF TGTGCCAGCAGTCCCGGGACAGGGGGCGAGCAGTACTTC
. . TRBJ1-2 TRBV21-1 CASSPRQGANYGYTF TGTGCCAGCAGCCCTCGACAGGGGGCTAACTATGGCTACACCTTC
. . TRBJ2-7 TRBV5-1 CASSLSGIYEQYF TGCGCCAGCAGCCTCTCAGGGATCTACGAGCAGTACTTC
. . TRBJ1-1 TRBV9 CASSVRGNTEAFF TGTGCCAGCAGCGTACGGGGAAACACTGAAGCTTTCTTT
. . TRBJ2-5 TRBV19 CASSIAGEKEETQYF TGTGCCAGTAGTATAGCTGGGGAGAAAGAGGAGACCCAGTACTTC
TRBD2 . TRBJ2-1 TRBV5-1 CASSARLADGNEQFF TGCGCCAGCAGCGCTCGTCTAGCGGATGGGAATGAGCAGTTCTTC
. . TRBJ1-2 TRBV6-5 CASSYSITGAPGYTF TGTGCCAGCAGTTACTCGATAACAGGAGCGCCTGGCTACACCTTC